Below are 3 T cell receptor beta chains sequenced from a single sample in a study of CD8+ T cells in alopecia areata. Reverse transcribed after extraction, RNA yielded cDNA as the sequencing template. TCRdb keeps only in-frame clones here, not all; method: immunoSEQ multiplex PCR. This sample has 150,000 or so clones; approximately 87% occur once, and the top ten carry around 16%. The sample consisted of CD8+ T cells sorted from blood, taken at week 0. These receptors originate from a human donor with alopecia areata.

The rearrangement joins TRBV27 to TRBJ2-2; no clear D gene. The V end was cut by 2 bases, the J end by 6 bases, with 7 bases between. The CDR3 runs to 13 residues. CDR1 is MNHEY and CDR2 is SMNVEV in the germline V gene (reference sequence). CDR3 in DNA: TGTGCCAGCAGTTTAGCAGGATCCGGGGAGCTGTTTTTT. Amino acid sequence: CASSLAGSGELFF.

The chain links TRBV16 to TRBJ2-1; D perhaps matches TRBD2 (6 bases). V was clipped by 2 bases and J by 15 bases, with 14 bases between them. This CDR3 spans 12 amino acids. CDR1 and CDR2 from the germline V gene are KGHSY and FQNENV. The chain's CDR3 is CASSQVSGEPFF. The CDR3 DNA sequence: TGTGCCAGCAGCCAAGTGTCGGGGGAACCGTTCTTC.

The chain employs TRBV7-9 and TRBJ2-3, with D tentatively TRBD1 or TRBD2 (6 bases each). V was trimmed by 10 bases and J by 6 bases, leaving 17 bases between them. CDR1 and CDR2 (germline): SEHNR, FQNEAQ (reference sequence). This CDR3 is 13 amino acids long. CDR3: CATGGPDGDTQYF. DNA for the CDR3: TGTGCCACTGGGGGGCCCGACGGGGATACGCAGTATTTT.